The rows below give T cell receptor beta chains drawn from one sample of a study of read filtering for tumor transcriptome and immune sequencing. TCRdb re-called the reads with MiXCR, one entry per CDR3 protein. Seen here are around 38,000 distinct CDR3 sequences, roughly an eighth observed once, and the top ten hold 25% to 35%. The source material was a population of CD138-negative cells sorted from bone marrow. Receptors were obtained from a donor at least 40 years old with multiple myeloma. Both conserved end residues are part of each CDR3. D genes are given only for firm matches. Clone size, where shown, is once, few, many, or a class for clones that have expanded.

many	16	TRBV7-2	TRBD2	TRBJ2-1	TGTGCCAGCACCAGAGATGTACTAGCGCCCTACAATGAGCAGTTCTTC	CASTRDVLAPYNEQFF
many	14	TRBV20-1	TRBD1	TRBJ2-7	TGCAGTGCTAGAGCTCCGGGACAGGGCTACGAGCAGTACTTC	CSARAPGQGYEQYF
NA	14	TRBV2	NA	TRBJ2-1	TGTCCCAGCAATGCTCCAGTGCCCCACAATGAGCAGTTCTTC	CPSNAPVPHNEQFF
many	11	TRBV29-1	NA	TRBJ2-3	TGCAGCCCAGAGTCGGGGGATACGCAGTATTTT	CSPESGDTQYF
many	15	TRBV20-1	NA	TRBJ2-4	TGCAGTGCTAGAGATTTCGGGAGTGCCAAAAACATTCAGTACTTC	CSARDFGSAKNIQYF
many	11	TRBV5-1	NA	TRBJ2-7	TGCGCCAGCACCAATAGGTACGAGCAGTACTTC	CASTNRYEQYF
few	15	TRBV4-1	NA	TRBJ2-2	TGCGCCAGCAGCCAAGTCGGAGGGTTTGCCGGGGAGCTGTTTTTT	CASSQVGGFAGELFF
many	15	TRBV7-9	NA	TRBJ2-2	TGTGCCAGCAGCGGAAGACAAGCGGCTACCGGGGAGCTGTTTTTT	CASSGRQAATGELFF
many	14	TRBV7-9	NA	TRBJ2-7	TGTGCCAGCAGCTTCGCAGGAGGAAACTACGAGCAGTACTTC	CASSFAGGNYEQYF
NA	13	TRBV9	TRBD2	TRBJ2-7	TGTGCCAACAGCGGGGGTACAGGGTACGAGCAGTACTTC	CANSGGTGYEQYF
NA	15	TRBV5-1	NA	TRBJ2-3	TGCGCCAGCAACCGGTTTGGGGGCGGCACAGATACGCAGTATTTT	CASNRFGGGTDTQYF
many	15	TRBV28	NA	TRBJ1-6	TGTGCCAGCAGATCCGGGTCAGGGAATAATTCACCCCTCCACTTT	CASRSGSGNNSPLHF
many	14	TRBV7-9	NA	TRBJ1-1	TGTGCCAGCAGCTTTCCGAACAGGAACACTGAAGCTTTCTTT	CASSFPNRNTEAFF
many	15	TRBV5-1	TRBD2	TRBJ2-7	TGCGCCAGCAGCGCCCGGCTAGCGGGGCCCCACGAGCAGTACTTC	CASSARLAGPHEQYF
many	16	TRBV16	TRBD1	TRBJ1-1	TGTGCCAGCAGCCCCCGCCGCGCAGGGGGGGTTTCTGAAGCTTTCTTT	CASSPRRAGGVSEAFF
many	14	TRBV19	TRBD1	TRBJ2-2	TGTGCCAGTGGACAGGGACCCGACACCGGGGAGCTGTTTTTT	CASGQGPDTGELFF
many	13	TRBV29-1	TRBD1	TRBJ2-7	TGCAGCGCCGGAAGACAGGGCGGCTACGAGCAGTACTTC	CSAGRQGGYEQYF
many	15	TRBV20-1	TRBD1	TRBJ1-5	TGCAGTGCTAGTGTCCCGACAGGGGGAAGTCAGCCCCAGCATTTT	CSASVPTGGSQPQHF
many	15	TRBV5-5	TRBD2	TRBJ2-7	TGTGCCAGCAGCTTGGTGGTTTCGCGGGGGATTGAGCAGTACTTC	CASSLVVSRGIEQYF
many	13	TRBV6-6	NA	TRBJ2-3	TGTGCCAGCAGTTACTCATCAGGGGATACGCAGTATTTT	CASSYSSGDTQYF
many	15	TRBV5-1	NA	TRBJ2-7	TGCGCCAGCAGCTCTCGGACGGGAGCTTTCTACGAGCAGTACTTC	CASSSRTGAFYEQYF
NA	15	TRBV7-9	TRBD2	TRBJ2-1	TGTGCCAGCAGCACCAGACTAGCGGGGAACAATGAGCAGTTCTTC	CASSTRLAGNNEQFF
many	15	TRBV19	TRBD1	TRBJ2-1	TGTGCCAGTAGTAGGGGACAGGGTATATACAATGAGCAGTTCTTC	CASSRGQGIYNEQFF
many	14	TRBV5-1	NA	TRBJ2-5	TGCGCCAGCAGCTTGGCAGGAAGTGAAGAGACCCAGTACTTC	CASSLAGSEETQYF
many	16	TRBV19	TRBD2	TRBJ2-1	TGTGCCAGCGGGACTAGCGGGAGCCAGCGATACAATGAGCAGTTCTTC	CASGTSGSQRYNEQFF
many	15	TRBV7-2	NA	TRBJ2-5	TGTGCCAGCAGCCGCGGGACGTCGAGTAGAGAGACCCAGTACTTC	CASSRGTSSRETQYF
NA	14	TRBV5-1	NA	TRBJ2-2	TGCGCCAGCAGCTCCGCTGGGCGTACCGGGGAGCTGTTTTTT	CASSSAGRTGELFF
many	16	TRBV6-2/TRBV6-3	NA	TRBJ2-1	TGTGCCAGCAGTCGAGGACACGAACTACCGTACAATGAGCAGTTCTTC	CASSRGHELPYNEQFF
many	16	TRBV5-1	NA	TRBJ2-3	TGCGCCAGCAGCACCCCCCCGGGACGGAGCACAGATACGCAGTATTTT	CASSTPPGRSTDTQYF
many	14	TRBV6-5	NA	TRBJ1-5	TGTGCCAGCAGTTACGGGGCAGCTCATCAGCCCCAGCATTTT	CASSYGAAHQPQHF
many	12	TRBV29-1	NA	TRBJ1-1	TGCAGCGTTGTTGGGGGCATCACTGAAGCTTTCTTT	CSVVGGITEAFF
few	15	TRBV7-2	TRBD2	TRBJ2-3	TGTGCCAGCAGCTTACTAGCGGGAGTAACAGATACGCAGTATTTT	CASSLLAGVTDTQYF
many	18	TRBV27	TRBD1	TRBJ2-6	TGTGCCAGCAGTCAACCGGGACAGCCTGGGTCTGGGGCCAACGTCCTGACTTTC	CASSQPGQPGSGANVLTF
many	14	TRBV27	TRBD1	TRBJ1-1	TGTGCCAGCAGTTGGACAGGGTCGACCACTGAAGCTTTCTTT	CASSWTGSTTEAFF
many	15	TRBV7-9	NA	TRBJ2-3	TGTGCCAGCAGCTTAGACAGGGGAGGAAAAGATACGCAGTATTTT	CASSLDRGGKDTQYF